These 10 T cell receptor beta chains were all obtained from the same sample, sequenced in a study of T-cell memory formation after mild COVID-19. MiXCR, run by TCRdb on the 5' RACE reads, gives a single entry per CDR3 protein. The sample has 300,000 to 400,000 distinct CDR3 sequences; 10% to 15% are singletons. Sample: PBMCs or a T cell subset sorted from them (not recorded which). The receptor source for this set is a man younger than 35 who had mild COVID-19 (a few samples of this study predate the infection). Cell type and time point are not known.

The rearrangement links TRBV7-9 to TRBJ1-2, with D unresolved. Germline assignment: CDR1 SEHNR and CDR2 FQNEAQ (reference sequence). CDR3 size: 14 residues. V lost 4 bases to trimming and J lost 7 bases, with 16 bases between them. The CDR3 region is CASSWLSGSGGYTF. The DNA of the CDR3 is TGTGCCAGCAGCTGGCTGTCCGGGTCAGGTGGCTACACCTTC.

This clonotype was detected a few times. This chain uses TRBV12-3 or TRBV12-4 with TRBJ2-5; 9 nucleotides agree with TRBD1. CDR3 length: 15 residues. Trimming cost V 6 bases and J 1 base; bases outside gene matches: 6. In nucleotides, the CDR3 is TGTGCCAGCAGGAGGACAGGGGCGGCCCAAGAGACCCAGTACTTC. The encoded protein is CASRRTGAAQETQYF.

The gene calls are TRBV6-4 and TRBJ2-5; no definite D call. The CDR3 has 11 residues. V lost 4 bases to trimming and J lost 9 bases, with 9 bases between them. CDR1 is MRHNA and CDR2 is SNTAGT in the germline V gene. CDR3 sequence (DNA): TGTGCCAGCAGTGCCAGAAGGGCCCAGTACTTC. This codes for CASSARRAQYF.

This clonotype has at least ten counts. The rearrangement links TRBV28 to TRBJ2-7; TRBD1 might be the D (6 bases). Trimming took off 4 bases at V and 4 bases at J, with 14 bases between the two ends. CDR1 MDHEN and CDR2 SYDVKM come from the germline V gene. This CDR3 comprises 14 residues. The CDR3 reads CASSSLRQVYEQYV. The CDR3 DNA reads TGTGCCAGCAGTTCCCTGAGACAGGTATACGAGCAGTACGTC.

V is TRBV4-2 and J is TRBJ2-1; D uncertain. V lost 2 bases to trimming and J lost 10 bases, with 15 bases between them. The germline V gene has CDR1 LGHNA and CDR2 YNFKEQ. CDR3 length: 14 amino acids. CDR3: CASSQPHESSEQFF. The CDR3 DNA sequence: TGTGCCAGCAGCCAACCCCATGAGTCCAGCGAGCAGTTCTTC.

This clonotype showed up just a few times. The chain joins TRBV10-3 to TRBJ2-1, with D tentatively TRBD2 (6 bases). Trimming stripped 3 bases from V and 10 bases from J, with 22 bases between. CDR3 length: 16 amino acids. From germline, CDR1 is ENHRY and CDR2 SYGVKD. The CDR3 spells CAISEMGGAVSAEQFF. DNA of the CDR3: TGTGCCATCAGTGAAATGGGCGGGGCTGTCTCGGCGGAGCAGTTCTTC.

This clonotype was found once. The V gene is TRBV6-5, the J gene TRBJ1-2; possibly TRBD1 for D (6 bases). The germline CDR1 and CDR2 sequences are MNHEY and SVGAGI. The CDR3 is 14 amino acids. Trimming shortened V by 4 bases and J by 8 bases, and 17 bases separated the two germline ends. CDR3 in DNA: TGTGCCAGCAGTTCGATCCCAGGGGATGGAGGCTACACCTTC. Its protein product is CASSSIPGDGGYTF.

This chain uses TRBV7-3 with TRBJ2-5, with a possible D match to TRBD1 (5 bases). V lost 3 bases and J 5 bases, leaving 22 bases between the germline ends. This CDR3 has 17 residues. From germline, CDR1 is SGHTA and CDR2 FQGTGA. For the CDR3, the DNA is TGTGCCAGCAGCTTTGGTACAGGCAGGGCGAGAGAGGAGACCCAGTACTTC. Encoded protein: CASSFGTGRAREETQYF.

This chain uses TRBV7-2 with TRBJ1-5; unclear D gene. There are 13 residues in the CDR3. Per the germline V gene, CDR1 is SGHTA and CDR2 is FQGNSA. V lost 6 bases and J lost 0, with 6 bases in between. CDR3: CASSRNSNQPQHF. The CDR3 DNA reads TGTGCCAGCAGTCGAAATAGCAATCAGCCCCAGCATTTT.

The chain has TRBV5-1 and TRBJ1-1; 11 nucleotides match TRBD1. J lost 4 bases, V lost 5 bases, and 10 bases had no gene match. The CDR3 is made up of 16 amino acids. Germline V lookup: CDR1 SGHRS, CDR2 YFSETQ. The CDR3 sequence: CASRDWTGGAFTEAFF. CDR3 coding DNA: TGCGCCAGCAGGGATTGGACAGGGGGCGCTTTCACTGAAGCTTTCTTT.